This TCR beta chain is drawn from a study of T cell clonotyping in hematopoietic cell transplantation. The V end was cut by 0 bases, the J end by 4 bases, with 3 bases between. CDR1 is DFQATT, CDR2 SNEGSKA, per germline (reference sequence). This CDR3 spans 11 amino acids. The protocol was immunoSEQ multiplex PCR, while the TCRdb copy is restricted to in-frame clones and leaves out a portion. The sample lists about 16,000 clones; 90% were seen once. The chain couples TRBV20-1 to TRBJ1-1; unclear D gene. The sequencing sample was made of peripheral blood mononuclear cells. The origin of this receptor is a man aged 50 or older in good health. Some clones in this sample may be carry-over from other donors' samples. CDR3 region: CSAREGTEAFF. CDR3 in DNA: TGCAGTGCTAGAGAGGGCACTGAAGCTTTCTTT.